A single T cell receptor (beta chain) is shown here with its context. The entry originates in a study of cytomegalovirus exposure and HLA in healthy donors. V was clipped by 3 bases and J by 2 bases, with 11 bases between them. Germline V gene lookup returns CDR1 SGHNT and CDR2 YYREEE (reference sequence). The CDR3 is 14 amino acids. With 60 Vbeta and 13 Jbeta primers, the PCR was carried out. TCRdb's table, derived via immunoSEQ multiplex PCR, lists solely in-frame clones and lacks some. Of 100,000 to 150,000 clones listed, 81% were seen once; the top ten hold 0.55% to 0.75%. The sequence came from a man younger than 35 in good health and CMV-seronegative. The specimen was PBMCs. V and J are TRBV5-4 and TRBJ2-5, with TRBD2 as a possible D gene (6 bases). CDR3 sequence: CASSSGTEQETQYF. DNA for the CDR3: TGTGCCAGCAGCTCCGGGACTGAACAAGAGACCCAGTACTTC.